Described below is a single T cell receptor (beta chain) sequence and its context. These data are taken from a study of shared clonotypes between healthy human individuals. Assay: immunoSEQ multiplex PCR; the TCRdb copy retains only in-frame clones and omits some. The sample includes about 960,000 clones, approximately 76% of them seen just once. Germline CDR1 reads SQVTM; CDR2 reads ANQGSEA. The CDR3 covers 14 residues. The V end lost 6 bases, the J end lost 4 bases, and 18 bases lay between the germline ends. The gene calls are TRBV29-1 and TRBJ1-1, with a possible D match to TRBD1 (6 bases). What was sequenced was memory CD4+ T cells sorted from blood. Described subset: CD45RA-negative fraction. The clonotype comes from a man between 18 and 29 years old in good health. Written as DNA, the CDR3 is TGCAGCGTCCTGACAGGTGCATTCGTCACTGAAGCTTTCTTT. It yields the protein CSVLTGAFVTEAFF.